What follows is one TCR beta chain and its context. Germline values: CDR1 KGHDR, CDR2 SFDVKD. This CDR3 is 14 amino acids long. V dropped 5 bases and J dropped 4 bases, with 11 bases sitting between them. Using unique molecular identifiers, the investigators prepared the TCRbeta library. From the PCR reads, TCRdb called clonotypes with MiXCR, one entry per CDR3 protein. In the table there are over 300,000 distinct CDR3 sequences, 10% of which are singletons. This sample is drawn from a study of T-cell reconstitution after alpha-beta-depleted transplantation in children. The sequence came from a human donor who donated a stem cell graft to a child with acute lymphoblastic leukemia. The input for sequencing was PBMCs from the stem cell graft donor, taken from the stem cell graft. The gene calls are TRBV24-1 and TRBJ2-1; possibly TRBD1 for D (6 bases). CDR3 in DNA: TGTGCCACCAGTGTAGGAGGACAGTACAATGAGCAGTTCTTC. It encodes CATSVGGQYNEQFF.